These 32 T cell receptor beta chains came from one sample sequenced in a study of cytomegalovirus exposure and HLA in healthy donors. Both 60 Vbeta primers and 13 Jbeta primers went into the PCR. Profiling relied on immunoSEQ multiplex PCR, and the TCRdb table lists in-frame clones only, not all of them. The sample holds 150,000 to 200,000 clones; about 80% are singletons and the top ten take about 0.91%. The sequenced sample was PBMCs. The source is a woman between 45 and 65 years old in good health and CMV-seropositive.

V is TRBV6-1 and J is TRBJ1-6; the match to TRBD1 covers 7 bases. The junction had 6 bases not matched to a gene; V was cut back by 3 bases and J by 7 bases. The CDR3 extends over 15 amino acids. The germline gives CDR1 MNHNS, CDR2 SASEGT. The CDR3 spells CASSDLGTDNSPLHF. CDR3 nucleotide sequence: TGTGCCAGCAGTGATCTTGGGACAGACAATTCACCCCTCCACTTT.

The CDR3 loop reads CASSPYAGGTIYEQFF. CDR3 sequence (DNA): TGTGCCAGCAGCCCCTACGCGGGGGGCACGATCTATGAGCAGTTCTTC. The chain recombines TRBV5-5 with TRBJ2-1; 8 bases agree with TRBD2. V was clipped by 4 bases and J by 8 bases; unmatched bases: 14. The CDR3 consists of 16 residues. Per the germline V gene, CDR1 is SGHKS and CDR2 is YYEKEE (reference sequence).

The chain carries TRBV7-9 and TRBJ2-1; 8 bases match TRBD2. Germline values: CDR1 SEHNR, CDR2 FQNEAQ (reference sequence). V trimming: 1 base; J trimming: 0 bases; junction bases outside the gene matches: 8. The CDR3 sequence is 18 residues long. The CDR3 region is CASSLGGSGIGSYNEQFF. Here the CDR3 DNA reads TGTGCCAGCAGCTTAGGAGGTAGCGGGATAGGCTCCTACAATGAGCAGTTCTTC. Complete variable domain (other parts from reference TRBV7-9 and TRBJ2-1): DTGVSQNPRHKITKRGQNVTFRCDPISEHNRLYWYRQTLGQGPEFLTYFQNEAQLEKSRLLSDRFSAERPKGSFSTLEIQRTEQGDSAMYLCASSLGGSGIGSYNEQFFGPGTRLTVL.

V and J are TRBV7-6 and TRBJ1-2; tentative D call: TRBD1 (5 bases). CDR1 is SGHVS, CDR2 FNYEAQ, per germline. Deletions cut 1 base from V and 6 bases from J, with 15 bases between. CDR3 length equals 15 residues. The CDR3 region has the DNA TGTGCCAGCAGCTTAGAAGGACGGGGGGTAAATGGCTACACCTTC. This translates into CASSLEGRGVNGYTF.

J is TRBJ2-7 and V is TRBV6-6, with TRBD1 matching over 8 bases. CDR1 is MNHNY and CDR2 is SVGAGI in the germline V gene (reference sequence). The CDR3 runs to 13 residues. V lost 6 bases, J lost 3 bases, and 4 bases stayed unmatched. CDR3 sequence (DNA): TGTGCCAGCAGGATGGGACAGGTCTACGAGCAGTACTTC. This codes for CASRMGQVYEQYF.

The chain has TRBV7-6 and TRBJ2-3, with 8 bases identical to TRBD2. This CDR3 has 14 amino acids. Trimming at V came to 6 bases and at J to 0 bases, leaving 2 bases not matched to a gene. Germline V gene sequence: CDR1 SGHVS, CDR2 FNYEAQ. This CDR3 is CASRRGASTDTQYF. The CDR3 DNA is TGTGCCAGCAGGCGGGGGGCAAGCACAGATACGCAGTATTTT. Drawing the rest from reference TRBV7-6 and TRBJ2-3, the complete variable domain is GAGVSQSPRYKVTKRGQDVALRCDPISGHVSLYWYRQALGQGPEFLTYFNYEAQQDKSGLPNDRFSAERPEGSISTLTIQRTEQRDSAMYRCASRRGASTDTQYFGPGTRLTVL.

In DNA form, the CDR3 reads TGTGCCAGCAGCTCACAGGGGCAGGGACAGCCCCAGCATTTT. Translating it yields CASSSQGQGQPQHF. The rearrangement links TRBV11-2 to TRBJ1-5, with TRBD1 identical over 7 bases. The CDR3 loop spans 14 amino acids. Germline assignment: CDR1 SGHAT and CDR2 FQNNGV. The J segment lost 7 bases and the V segment lost 4 bases, leaving 7 bases of the junction unmatched.

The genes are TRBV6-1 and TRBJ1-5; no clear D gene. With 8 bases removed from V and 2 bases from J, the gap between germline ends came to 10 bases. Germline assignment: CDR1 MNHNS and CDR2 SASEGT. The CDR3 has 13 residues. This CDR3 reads CASLEIGNQPQHF. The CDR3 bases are TGTGCCAGCCTCGAGATTGGCAATCAGCCCCAGCATTTT.

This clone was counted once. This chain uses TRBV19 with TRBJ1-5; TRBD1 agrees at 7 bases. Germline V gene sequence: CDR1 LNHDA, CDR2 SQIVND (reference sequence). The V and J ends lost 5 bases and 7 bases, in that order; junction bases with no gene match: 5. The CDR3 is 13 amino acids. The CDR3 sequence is CASSATGQQPQHF. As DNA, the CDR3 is TGTGCCAGTAGTGCGACAGGGCAACAGCCCCAGCATTTT.

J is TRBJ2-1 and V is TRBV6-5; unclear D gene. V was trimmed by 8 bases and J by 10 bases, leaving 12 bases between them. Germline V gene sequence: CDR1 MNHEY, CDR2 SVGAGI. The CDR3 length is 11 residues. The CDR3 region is CASLSRIEQFF. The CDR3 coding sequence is TGTGCCAGCCTCTCGAGAATAGAGCAGTTCTTC.

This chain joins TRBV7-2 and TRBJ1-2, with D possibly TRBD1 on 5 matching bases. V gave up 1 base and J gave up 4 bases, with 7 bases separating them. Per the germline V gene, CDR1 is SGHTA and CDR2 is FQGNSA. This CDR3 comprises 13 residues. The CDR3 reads CASSLDRSYGYTF. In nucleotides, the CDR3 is TGTGCCAGCAGCTTAGACAGGAGCTATGGCTACACCTTC.

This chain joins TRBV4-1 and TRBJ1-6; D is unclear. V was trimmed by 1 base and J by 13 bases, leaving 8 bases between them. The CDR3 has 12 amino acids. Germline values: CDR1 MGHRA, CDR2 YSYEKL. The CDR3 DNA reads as TGCGCCAGCAGCCAAGGCCCCCGGCCCCTCCACTTT. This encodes CASSQGPRPLHF.

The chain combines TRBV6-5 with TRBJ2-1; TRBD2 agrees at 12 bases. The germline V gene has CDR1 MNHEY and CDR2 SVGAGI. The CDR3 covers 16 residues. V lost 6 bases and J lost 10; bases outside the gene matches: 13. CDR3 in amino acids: CASSYLLAGGPGEQFF. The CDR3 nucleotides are TGTGCCAGCAGCTACCTCCTAGCGGGAGGGCCTGGGGAGCAGTTCTTC.

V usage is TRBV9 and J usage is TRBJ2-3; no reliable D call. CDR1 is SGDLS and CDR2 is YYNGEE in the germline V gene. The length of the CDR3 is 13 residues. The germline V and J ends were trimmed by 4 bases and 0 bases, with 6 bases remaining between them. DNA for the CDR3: TGTGCCAGCAGCACTCTTAGCACAGATACGCAGTATTTT. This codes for CASSTLSTDTQYF.

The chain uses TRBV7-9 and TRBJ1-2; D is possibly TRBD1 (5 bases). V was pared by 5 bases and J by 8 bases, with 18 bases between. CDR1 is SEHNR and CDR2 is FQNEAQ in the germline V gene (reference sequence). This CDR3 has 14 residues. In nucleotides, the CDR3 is TGTGCCAGCAGCCGCGGCAGGGTGGTCGGGGGCTACACCTTC. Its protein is CASSRGRVVGGYTF.

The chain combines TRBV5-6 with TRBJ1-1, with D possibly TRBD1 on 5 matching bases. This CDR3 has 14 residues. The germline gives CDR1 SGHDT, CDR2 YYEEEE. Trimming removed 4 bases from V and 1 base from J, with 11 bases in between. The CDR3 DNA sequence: TGTGCCAGCAGCGGGGCGGGGGGGAACACTGAAGCTTTCTTT. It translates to CASSGAGGNTEAFF.

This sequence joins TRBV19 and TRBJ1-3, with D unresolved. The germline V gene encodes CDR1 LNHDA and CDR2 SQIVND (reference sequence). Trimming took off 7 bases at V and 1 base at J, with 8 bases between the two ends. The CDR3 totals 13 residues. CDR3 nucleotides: TGTGCCAGTACCCGGGGTTCTGGAAACACCATATATTTT. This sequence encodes CASTRGSGNTIYF.

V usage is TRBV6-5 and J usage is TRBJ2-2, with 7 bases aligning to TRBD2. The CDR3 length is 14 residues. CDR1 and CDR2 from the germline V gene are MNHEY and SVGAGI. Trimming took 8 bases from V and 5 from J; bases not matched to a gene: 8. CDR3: CASYGRGRTGELFF. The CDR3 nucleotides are TGTGCCAGCTATGGGAGGGGCCGGACCGGGGAGCTGTTTTTT.

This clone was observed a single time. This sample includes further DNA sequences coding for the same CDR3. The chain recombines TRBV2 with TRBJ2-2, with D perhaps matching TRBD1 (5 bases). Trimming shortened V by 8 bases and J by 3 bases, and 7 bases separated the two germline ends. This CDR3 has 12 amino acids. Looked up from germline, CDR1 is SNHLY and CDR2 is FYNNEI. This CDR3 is CASSTDTGELFF. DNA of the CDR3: TGTGCCAGCTCGACAGACACCGGGGAGCTGTTTTTT.

For the CDR3, the DNA is TGTGCCAGCAGCCTAGGACAGGGGGACCGAAATGAGCAGTTCTTC. Protein product: CASSLGQGDRNEQFF. The chain carries TRBV5-4 and TRBJ2-1; 10 bases are shared with TRBD1. The CDR3 has 15 amino acids. Germline loops: CDR1 SGHNT, CDR2 YYREEE (reference sequence). Trimming cost V 4 bases and J 7 bases; bases outside gene matches: 8.

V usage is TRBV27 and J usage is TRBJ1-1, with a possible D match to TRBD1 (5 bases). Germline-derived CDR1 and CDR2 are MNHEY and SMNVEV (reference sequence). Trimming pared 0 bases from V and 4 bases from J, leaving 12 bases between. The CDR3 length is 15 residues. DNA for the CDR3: TGTGCCAGCAGTTTATCGGGGGGGGTGGGCACTGAAGCTTTCTTT. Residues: CASSLSGGVGTEAFF.

The CDR3 here is CSRGCFEAFF. In DNA, the CDR3 is TGCAGCAGAGGTTGCTTTGAAGCTTTCTTT. The rearrangement joins TRBV20-1 to TRBJ1-1; D is unclear. CDR1 and CDR2 from the germline V gene are DFQATT and SNEGSKA (reference sequence). The CDR3 has 10 amino acids.

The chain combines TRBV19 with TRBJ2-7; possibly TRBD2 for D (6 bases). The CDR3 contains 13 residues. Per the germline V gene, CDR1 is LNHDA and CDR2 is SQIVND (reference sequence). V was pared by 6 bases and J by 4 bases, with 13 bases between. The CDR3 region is CASRAGSEYEQYF. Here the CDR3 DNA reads TGTGCCAGTAGAGCCGGGAGTGAATACGAGCAGTACTTC.

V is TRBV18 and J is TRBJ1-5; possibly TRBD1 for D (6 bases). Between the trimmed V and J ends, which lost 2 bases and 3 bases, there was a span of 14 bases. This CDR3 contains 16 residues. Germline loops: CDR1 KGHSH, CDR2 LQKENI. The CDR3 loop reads CASSPNSPGDNQPQHF. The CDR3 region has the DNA TGTGCCAGCTCACCAAACTCTCCAGGGGACAATCAGCCCCAGCATTTT.

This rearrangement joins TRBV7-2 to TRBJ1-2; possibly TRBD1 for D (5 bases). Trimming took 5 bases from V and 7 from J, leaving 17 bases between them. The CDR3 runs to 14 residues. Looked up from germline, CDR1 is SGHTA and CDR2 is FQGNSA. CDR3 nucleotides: TGTGCCAGCAGCACGCAACGCGGGGGATCTGGCTACACCTTC. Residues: CASSTQRGGSGYTF.

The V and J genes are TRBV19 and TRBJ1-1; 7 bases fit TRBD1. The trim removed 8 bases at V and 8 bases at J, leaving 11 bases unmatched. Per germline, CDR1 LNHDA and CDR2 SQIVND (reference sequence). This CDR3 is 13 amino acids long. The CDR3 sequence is CASFDRVDLEAFF. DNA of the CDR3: TGTGCCAGTTTTGACAGGGTCGACCTGGAAGCTTTCTTT.

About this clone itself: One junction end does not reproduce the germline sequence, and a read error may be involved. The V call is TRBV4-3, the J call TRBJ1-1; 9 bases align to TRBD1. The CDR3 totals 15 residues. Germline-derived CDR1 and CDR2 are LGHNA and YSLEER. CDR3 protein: CASSQEDRTGARRTF. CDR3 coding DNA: TGCGCCAGCAGCCAAGAGGACCGGACAGGGGCTCGCAGAACCTTT.

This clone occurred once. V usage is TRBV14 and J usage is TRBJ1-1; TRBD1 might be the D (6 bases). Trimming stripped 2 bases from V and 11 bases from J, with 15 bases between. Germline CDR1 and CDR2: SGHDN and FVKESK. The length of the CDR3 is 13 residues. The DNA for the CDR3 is TGTGCCAGCAGCCAATGGCAGGGGAGTCAGGCTTTCTTT. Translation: CASSQWQGSQAFF.

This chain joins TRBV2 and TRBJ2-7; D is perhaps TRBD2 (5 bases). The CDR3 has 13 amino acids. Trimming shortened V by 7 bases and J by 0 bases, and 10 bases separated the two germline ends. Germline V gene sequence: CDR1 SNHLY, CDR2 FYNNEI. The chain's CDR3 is CASKWTDSYEQYF. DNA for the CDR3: TGTGCCAGCAAATGGACTGACTCCTACGAGCAGTACTTC.

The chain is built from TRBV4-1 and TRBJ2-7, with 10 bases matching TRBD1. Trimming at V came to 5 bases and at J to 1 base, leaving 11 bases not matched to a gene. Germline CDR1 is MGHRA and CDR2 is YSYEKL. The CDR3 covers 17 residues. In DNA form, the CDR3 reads TGCGCCAGCAGCGGCCGCGGGGGACAGGGGTTATCCTACGAGCAGTACTTC. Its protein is CASSGRGGQGLSYEQYF.

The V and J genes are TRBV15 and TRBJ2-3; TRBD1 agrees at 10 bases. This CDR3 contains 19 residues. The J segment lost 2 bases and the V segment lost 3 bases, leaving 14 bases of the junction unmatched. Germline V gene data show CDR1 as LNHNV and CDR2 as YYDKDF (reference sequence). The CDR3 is CATSRVFYTGTGVTDTQYF. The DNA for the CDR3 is TGTGCCACCAGCAGGGTATTCTATACCGGGACAGGGGTCACAGATACGCAGTATTTT.

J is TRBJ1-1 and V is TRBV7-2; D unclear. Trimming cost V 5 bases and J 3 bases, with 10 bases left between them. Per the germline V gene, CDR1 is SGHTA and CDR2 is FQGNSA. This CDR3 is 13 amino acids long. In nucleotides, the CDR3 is TGTGCCAGCAGCCAACTCCCTTACACTGAAGCTTTCTTT. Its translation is CASSQLPYTEAFF.